What follows are 10 T cell receptor beta chains derived from one specimen sequenced in a study of blood T cell repertoires in COVID-19. TCRdb's copy holds only in-frame clones and misses some; the assay was immunoSEQ multiplex PCR. The sample consists of approximately 94,000 clones, almost 80% of them appearing once. The sequenced sample was peripheral blood. All receptors come from a woman in her seventies with acute or convalescent COVID-19.

The count of this clone is one. The gene calls are TRBV7-3 and TRBJ2-1; 10 bases are shared with TRBD2. Germline V gene sequence: CDR1 SGHTA, CDR2 FQGTGA. J lost 7 bases, V lost 5 bases, and 8 bases had no gene match. This CDR3 is 15 amino acids long. The CDR3 loop is CASSTKRGGVNEQFF. The CDR3 coding sequence is TGTGCCAGCAGCACTAAGCGGGGGGGAGTTAATGAGCAGTTCTTC. Looking up the rest from reference TRBV7-3 and TRBJ2-1 gives the full variable domain: GAGVSQTPSNKVTEKGKYVELRCDPISGHTALYWYRQSLGQGPEFLIYFQGTGAADDSGLPNDRFFAVRPEGSVSTLKIQRTERGDSAVYLCASSTKRGGVNEQFFGPGTRLTVL.

The rearrangement uses TRBV7-8 and TRBJ2-4; weak D call: TRBD2 (7 bases). Trimming took off 0 bases at V and 2 bases at J, with 17 bases between the two ends. Looked up from germline, CDR1 is SGHVS and CDR2 is FQNEAQ. The CDR3 runs to 18 residues. CDR3 residues: CASSLALWGGATKNIQYF. The CDR3 DNA reads TGTGCCAGCAGCTTAGCGCTATGGGGGGGGGCGACCAAAAACATTCAGTACTTC.

This rearrangement joins TRBV11-2 to TRBJ1-4; 9 bases match TRBD1. Looked up from germline, CDR1 is SGHAT and CDR2 is FQNNGV. The CDR3 sequence is 15 residues long. V shed 4 bases and J 8 bases; nucleotides not matched to a gene: 8. In nucleotides, the CDR3 is TGTGCCAGCAGCTCCTCGGGACAGGGCAGGGAAAAACTGTTTTTT. Its translation: CASSSSGQGREKLFF.

This chain uses TRBV7-9 with TRBJ2-5; TRBD2 aligns across 8 bases. This CDR3 has 15 residues. V shed 6 bases, J shed 2 bases, and the junction held 8 bases outside the gene matches. Germline V CDR1 and CDR2: SEHNR, FQNEAQ (reference sequence). CDR3 nucleotide sequence: TGTGCCAGCAGGGTTGGGCGGGGGGCTCAAGAGACCCAGTACTTC. It codes for CASRVGRGAQETQYF. The full variable domain, in which reference TRBV7-9 and TRBJ2-5 provide the parts outside the CDR3, is DTGVSQNPRHKITKRGQNVTFRCDPISEHNRLYWYRQTLGQGPEFLTYFQNEAQLEKSRLLSDRFSAERPKGSFSTLEIQRTEQGDSAMYLCASRVGRGAQETQYFGPGTRLLVL.

On this clone itself: The same CDR3 is also encoded by other DNA sequences in this sample. CDR3 protein: CASSTTGDTEAFF. For the CDR3, the DNA is TGTGCCAGTAGTACTACAGGGGACACTGAAGCTTTCTTT. The chain combines TRBV19 with TRBJ1-1, with TRBD1 identical over 7 bases. The V segment lost 4 bases and the J segment 3 bases; nucleotides outside the gene matches: 2. This CDR3 has 13 amino acids. Germline CDR1 LNHDA, CDR2 SQIVND (reference sequence).

The rearrangement uses TRBV6-1 and TRBJ2-1, with 8 bases fitting TRBD2. The CDR3 contains 13 residues. The V gene end was trimmed by 0 bases and the J gene end by 13 bases; junction bases not matched to a gene: 5. Germline assignment: CDR1 MNHNS and CDR2 SASEGT. CDR3 protein: CASSEAAGTRQFF. CDR3 nucleotide sequence: TGTGCCAGCAGTGAAGCAGCCGGGACTAGACAGTTCTTC.

The gene calls are TRBV2 and TRBJ2-7; 7 bases match TRBD2. With V trimmed by 6 bases and J by 3 bases, 5 bases remained unmatched. The CDR3 totals 13 residues. Germline CDR1 reads SNHLY; CDR2 reads FYNNEI. The CDR3: CASRAGTNYEQYF. DNA of the CDR3: TGTGCCAGCAGGGCCGGGACTAACTACGAGCAGTACTTC.

This chain joins TRBV6-2 or TRBV6-3 and TRBJ1-1; D possibly corresponds to TRBD1 (6 bases). Germline CDR1 MNHEY, CDR2 SVGEGT. V dropped 2 bases and J dropped 3 bases, with 10 bases sitting between them. The CDR3 sequence is 14 residues long. CDR3 sequence (DNA): TGTGCCAGCAGTTACGGGGGCGGAGACACTGAAGCTTTCTTT. Its protein product is CASSYGGGDTEAFF.

This clone has a handful of counts. V and J are TRBV5-1 and TRBJ2-3, with 8 bases identical to TRBD1. The trim removed 5 bases at V and 9 bases at J, leaving 14 bases unmatched. Germline V gene lookup returns CDR1 SGHRS and CDR2 YFSETQ. This CDR3 has 15 residues. Here the CDR3 reads CASRAGQGPAETQYF. The CDR3 nucleotides are TGCGCCAGCAGAGCTGGACAGGGCCCTGCTGAGACGCAGTATTTT.

This clone was recorded once. The chain joins TRBV30 to TRBJ1-1; D is perhaps TRBD1 (6 bases). Per the germline V gene, CDR1 is GTSNPN and CDR2 is SVGIG (reference sequence). The length of the CDR3 is 15 residues. The V end was cut by 1 base, the J end by 1 base, with 13 bases between. In nucleotides, the CDR3 is TGTGCCTGGAGTGCATCAACAGGGAGGAACACTGAAGCTTTCTTT. Amino acids: CAWSASTGRNTEAFF.